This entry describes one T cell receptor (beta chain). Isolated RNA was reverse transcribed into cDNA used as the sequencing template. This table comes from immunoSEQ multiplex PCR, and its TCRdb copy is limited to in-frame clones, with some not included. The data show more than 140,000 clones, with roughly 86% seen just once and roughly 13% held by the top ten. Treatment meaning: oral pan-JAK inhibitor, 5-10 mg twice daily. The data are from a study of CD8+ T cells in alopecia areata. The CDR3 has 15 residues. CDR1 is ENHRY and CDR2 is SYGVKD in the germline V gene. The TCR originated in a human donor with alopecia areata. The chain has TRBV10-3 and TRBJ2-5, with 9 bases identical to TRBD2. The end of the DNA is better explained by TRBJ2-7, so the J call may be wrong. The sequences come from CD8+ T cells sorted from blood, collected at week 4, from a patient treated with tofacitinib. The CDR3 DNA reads TGTGCCATCAGTGAGCCTAGCGGGAACTCCTACGAGCAGTACTTC. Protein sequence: CAISEPSGNSYEQYF.